This note documents a single TCR beta chain sequence. What it binds is not known. Sequenced by immunoSEQ multiplex PCR; TCRdb stores in-frame clones only, minus some. The sample shows about 220,000 clones, approximately 90% of them seen only once. This sample is drawn from a study of cytomegalovirus exposure and HLA in healthy donors. Study-level results: TCR beta chains numbering some 160 were designated cytomegalovirus-associated. Among the CMV-associated chains, a few were confirmed in vitro as specific for CMV antigens. Clusters of TCRs from the first cohort tended to co-occur in the 120 or so validation repertoires (as a later analysis found).

Trimming removed 0 bases from V and 6 bases from J; junction bases left unmatched: 8. Germline V gene lookup returns CDR1 SGDLS and CDR2 YYNGEE. The CDR3 has 16 amino acids. Sequencing was done on a sample of PBMCs. The chain has TRBV9 and TRBJ2-3, with 9 bases that match TRBD1. The source is a man younger than 30 in good health and CMV-seronegative. CDR3 sequence: CASSVAPGQGGDTQYF. Here the CDR3 DNA reads TGTGCCAGCAGCGTAGCTCCGGGACAGGGAGGGGATACGCAGTATTTT.